This T cell receptor beta chain is drawn from a study of post-analysis software for immune sequencing data. Study summary: Courses of disease covered relapsing-remitting, secondary progressive and progressive-relapsing multiple sclerosis.

Study-level points and caveats: Controls significantly exceeded multiple sclerosis patients in normalized Chao1 diversity. TRBV5-6, TRBV5-1 and TRBV20-1 were among five TRBV segments more frequent in patients than controls. F-measure co-clustering was strong for batch-matched samples.

cDNA libraries for TCR beta contained unique molecular identifiers. TCRdb reprocessed the PCR reads with MiXCR, giving one entry per CDR3 protein. The table includes about 400,000 distinct CDR3 sequences, around a third detected once. On this clonotype: Its antigen is undetermined.

Germline V CDR1 and CDR2: LNHDA, SQIVND (reference sequence). This CDR3 is built from 15 residues. Trimming took off 0 bases at V and 6 bases at J, with 12 bases between the two ends. Sequencing was carried out using blood. The rearrangement uses TRBV19 and TRBJ2-1; maybe TRBD1 (6 bases). The receptor comes from a girl aged 5 to 17 with multiple sclerosis. The CDR3 spells CASSIDQRRGNEQFF. CDR3 DNA sequence: TGTGCCAGTAGTATAGATCAACGCAGGGGCAATGAGCAGTTCTTC.